A single T cell receptor (beta chain) is shown here with its context. Antigen: not known. The sample belongs to a study of T cell repertoires in cytomegalovirus infection. MiXCR was run by TCRdb on the reads, yielding one entry per CDR3 protein. The table has about 310,000 distinct CDR3 sequences, about a sixth seen once. Per the germline V gene, CDR1 is SGDLS and CDR2 is YYNGEE. Trimming took 0 bases from V and 4 from J, leaving 14 bases between them. The CDR3 length is 16 residues. Study-level points and caveats: Cumulated frequencies of public TCR beta families served to identify carriers of CMV plus the relevant HLA.

Sequencing was done on a sample of PBMCs. This clonotype was obtained from a human donor in good health (CMV status not recorded). Some clones in this sample may be carry-over from other donors' samples. The chain recombines TRBV9 with TRBJ1-3; D perhaps matches TRBD1 (5 bases). CDR3 residues: CASSVDPRVGGNTIYF. The CDR3 region has the DNA TGTGCCAGCAGCGTAGATCCCAGGGTGGGCGGAAACACCATATATTTT.